One T cell receptor (beta chain) is described in this entry. Its antigen is still unknown. No base qualities exist here, and no much larger clone lies one base off it. The TCR beta CDR3 regions were amplified from RNA transcripts. The TCR CDR3 was subjected to a first round of RT-PCR using the HTBI primer set and the Qiagen OneStep RT-PCR kit. Libraries were constructed in a second round of multiplex PCR, after which size selection and purification were carried out. Libraries were sequenced paired-end with 100 bp reads on an Illumina HiSeq2000. The authors' pipeline ran thus. Raw data were processed with SOAPnuke, discarding reads with adapters, uncalled bases, mean Phred below 15, or no exact constant-primer or identifier match. COPE v1.2.5 was used to merge the high-quality paired reads, and each unique nucleotide sequence was defined as a clonotype. MiTCR v1.1 was used to align clonotypes to the IMGT TRBV, TRBD and TRBJ reference segments. The analysis was restricted to V-J combinations with a frequency above 0.0001, which together covered over 99% of the repertoires. The TCS score was defined as F50 (clonal expansion) divided by E x V (chaos), with BLOSUM62-based TCRdist calculated between CDR3 peptides within each V-J. Welch's t-statistics and random forest reduced around 510 V-J features to some 14, which were used in a naive Bayes classifier (R e1071). TCRdb trimmed the raw reads at Q25, called clones with MiXCR and kept productive beta chains. Each entry merges the rows of one CDR3 protein and shows their most common DNA and genes. These V and J calls rely on TCRdb rather than the paper's analysis. For this sample there are hundreds of thousands of distinct CDR3 sequences; about 15% appear just once. The ten largest clones represent around an eighth of the sample.

This record comes from a study of T cells in Graves' hyperthyroidism and ophthalmopathy (dated 2019 in TCRdb). Regarding the complete study: Peripheral blood samples were taken at initial diagnosis, before any treatment was given. To identify distinguishing TCR V-J signatures, a discovery cohort of 100 patients was used, comprising 40 to 45 with Graves' ophthalmopathy and about 59 with stable Graves' hyperthyroidism. Whether ophthalmopathy could be predicted prospectively was tested in an independent validation cohort made up of roughly 20 hyperthyroidism patients plus 17 patients who later progressed to ophthalmopathy. The 100 discovery patients were randomly split 7:3 into training and test sets. The study also compared thyroid tissue and blood T-cell repertoires from several Graves' hyperthyroidism patients. After sampling, hyperthyroidism patients received methimazole starting at 30 mg daily, and ophthalmopathy patients received high-dose intravenous methylprednisolone. According to the paper, TCR Vbeta CDR3 sequencing was carried out on roughly 130 peripheral blood samples, which came from under 50 ophthalmopathy, approximately 72 hyperthyroidism and roughly 17 progressor patients.

Ophthalmopathy patients had moderately to severely active disease, Clinical Activity Score of at least 3, NOSPECS grade of at least 4, and duration under 3 months. Any patient with an uncontrolled infection, another autoimmune disease, pregnancy or lactation was excluded. Diagnoses were based on clinical symptoms, serum thyroxine and TRAb, thyroid ultrasound and orbital computed tomography. PBMCs were separated from under 11 ml of fresh peripheral blood using Ficoll-Paque density gradient centrifugation. Total RNA was extracted using Trizol reagent, and RNA quality was assessed on an Agilent 2100 Bioanalyzer. Overall study outcomes, separate from this receptor: Sample size was not statistically predetermined, and investigators were not blinded to group allocation. A 13 V-J signature model separated ophthalmopathy from stable hyperthyroidism, with approximately 87% sensitivity and 81.08% specificity in cross-validation and 80%/75% in testing. During validation, the model predicted progression to ophthalmopathy a median of around 7 months ahead of onset, with just under 71% sensitivity and less than 85% specificity. Most expanded thyroid clonotypes (frequency above 0.001) were also detected in blood, a finding suggesting that blood repertoires may reflect thyroid immune responses.

The germline V gene yields LGHNA for CDR1 and YSLEER for CDR2. Including the terminal cysteine and phenylalanine, the CDR3 comprises 15 residues. CDR3 DNA is the only sequence kept; it has 45 bases, read in frame from the first base. After removal of 0 bases from V and 3 bases from J, the junction retains 4 bases not matched to a gene. The chain employs TRBV4-3 and TRBJ2-7, with 8 junctional bases fitting TRBD1. The sequenced material came from blood. The receptor was derived from a woman between 50 and 59 years old with Graves' ophthalmopathy. The nucleotide sequence reads as follows: TGCGCCAGCAGCCAAGATATAGGGACAGGCTACGAGCAGTACTTC. Its amino acids are CASSQDIGTGYEQYF.